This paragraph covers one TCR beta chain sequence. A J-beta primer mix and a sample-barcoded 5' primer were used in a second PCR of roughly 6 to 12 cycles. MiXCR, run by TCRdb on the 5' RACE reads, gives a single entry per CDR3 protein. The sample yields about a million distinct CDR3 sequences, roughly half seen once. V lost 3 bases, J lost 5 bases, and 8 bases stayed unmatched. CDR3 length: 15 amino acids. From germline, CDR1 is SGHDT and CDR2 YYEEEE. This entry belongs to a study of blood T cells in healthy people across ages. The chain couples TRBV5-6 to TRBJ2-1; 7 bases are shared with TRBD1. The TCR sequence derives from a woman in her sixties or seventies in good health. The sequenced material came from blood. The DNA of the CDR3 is TGTGCCAGCAGCTCCCTGGACAGGAACGACAATGAGCAGTTCTTC. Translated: CASSSLDRNDNEQFF. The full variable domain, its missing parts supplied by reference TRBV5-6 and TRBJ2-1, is DAGVTQSPTHLIKTRGQQVTLRCSPKSGHDTVSWYQQALGQGPQFIFQYYEEEERQRGNFPDRFSGHQFPNYSSELNVNALLLGDSALYLCASSSLDRNDNEQFFGPGTRLTVL.